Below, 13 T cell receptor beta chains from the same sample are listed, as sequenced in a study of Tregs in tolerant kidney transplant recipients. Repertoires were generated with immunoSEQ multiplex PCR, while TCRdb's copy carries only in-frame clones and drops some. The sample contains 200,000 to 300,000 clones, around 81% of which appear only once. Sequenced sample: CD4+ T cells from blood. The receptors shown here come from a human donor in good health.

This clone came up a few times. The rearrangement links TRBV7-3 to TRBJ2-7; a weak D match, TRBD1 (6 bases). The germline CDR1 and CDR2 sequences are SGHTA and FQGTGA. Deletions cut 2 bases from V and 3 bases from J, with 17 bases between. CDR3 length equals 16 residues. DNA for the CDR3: TGTGCCAGCAGCTTAGAGGGCAGGGGCGGATTCTACGAGCAGTACTTC. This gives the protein CASSLEGRGGFYEQYF.

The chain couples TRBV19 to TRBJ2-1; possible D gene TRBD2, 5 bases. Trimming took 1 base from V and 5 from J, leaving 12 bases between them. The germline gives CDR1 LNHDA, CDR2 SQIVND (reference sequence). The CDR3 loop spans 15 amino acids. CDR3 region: CASSIGGRNHNEQFF. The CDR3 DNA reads TGTGCCAGTAGTATAGGTGGGAGAAATCACAATGAGCAGTTCTTC.

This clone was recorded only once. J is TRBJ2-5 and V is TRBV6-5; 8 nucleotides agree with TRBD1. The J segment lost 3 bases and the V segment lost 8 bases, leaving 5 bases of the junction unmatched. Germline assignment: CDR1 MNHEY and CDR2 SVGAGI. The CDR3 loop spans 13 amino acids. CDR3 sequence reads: CASQRTGKETQYF. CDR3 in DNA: TGTGCCAGCCAAAGGACAGGGAAAGAGACCCAGTACTTC.

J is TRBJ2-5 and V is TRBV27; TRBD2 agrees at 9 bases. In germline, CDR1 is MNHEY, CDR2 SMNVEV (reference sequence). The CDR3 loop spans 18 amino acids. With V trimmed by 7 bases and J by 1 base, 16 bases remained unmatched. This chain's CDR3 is CASTRKPWLAGRQETQYF. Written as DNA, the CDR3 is TGTGCCAGCACCCGAAAGCCGTGGCTAGCGGGACGCCAAGAGACCCAGTACTTC.

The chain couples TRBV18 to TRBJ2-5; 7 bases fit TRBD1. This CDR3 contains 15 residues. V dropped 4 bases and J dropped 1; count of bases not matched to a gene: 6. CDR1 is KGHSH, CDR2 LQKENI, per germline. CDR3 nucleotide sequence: TGTGCCAGCTCACGCCGACAGGGAACCCAAGAGACCCAGTACTTC. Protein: CASSRRQGTQETQYF.

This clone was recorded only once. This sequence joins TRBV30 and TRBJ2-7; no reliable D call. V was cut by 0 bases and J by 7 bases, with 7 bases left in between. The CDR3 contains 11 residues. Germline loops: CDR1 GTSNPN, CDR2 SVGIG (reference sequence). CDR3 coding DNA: TGTGCCTGGAGTGTAACCTGGGAGCAGTACTTC. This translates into CAWSVTWEQYF.

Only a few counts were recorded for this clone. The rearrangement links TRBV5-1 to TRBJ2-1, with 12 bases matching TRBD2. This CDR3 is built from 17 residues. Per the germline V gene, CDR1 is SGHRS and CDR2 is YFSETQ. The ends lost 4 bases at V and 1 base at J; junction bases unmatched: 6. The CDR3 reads CASSPRTSGVSYNEQFF. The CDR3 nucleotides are TGCGCCAGCAGCCCTAGGACTAGCGGGGTGTCCTACAATGAGCAGTTCTTC.

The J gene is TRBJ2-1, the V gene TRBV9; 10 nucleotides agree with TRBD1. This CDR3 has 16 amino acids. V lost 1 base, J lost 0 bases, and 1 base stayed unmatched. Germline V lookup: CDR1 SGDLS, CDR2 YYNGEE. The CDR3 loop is CASSVRTGGSYNEQFF. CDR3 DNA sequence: TGTGCCAGCAGCGTAAGGACAGGGGGCTCCTACAATGAGCAGTTCTTC.

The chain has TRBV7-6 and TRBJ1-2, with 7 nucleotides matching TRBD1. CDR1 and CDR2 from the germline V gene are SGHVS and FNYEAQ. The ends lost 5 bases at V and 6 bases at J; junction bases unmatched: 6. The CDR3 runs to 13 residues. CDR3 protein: CASSGTALDGYTF. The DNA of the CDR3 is TGTGCCAGCAGCGGGACAGCTCTTGATGGCTACACCTTC. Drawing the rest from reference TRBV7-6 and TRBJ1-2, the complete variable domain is GAGVSQSPRYKVTKRGQDVALRCDPISGHVSLYWYRQALGQGPEFLTYFNYEAQQDKSGLPNDRFSAERPEGSISTLTIQRTEQRDSAMYRCASSGTALDGYTFGSGTRLTVV.

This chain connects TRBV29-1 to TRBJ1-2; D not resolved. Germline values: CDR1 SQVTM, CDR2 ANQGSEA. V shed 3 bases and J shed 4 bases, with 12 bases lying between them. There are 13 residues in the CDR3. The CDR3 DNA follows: TGCAGCGTTGAGGGCCAACCTACCTATGGCTACACCTTC. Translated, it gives CSVEGQPTYGYTF. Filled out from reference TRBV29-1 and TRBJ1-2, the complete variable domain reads SAVISQKPSRDICQRGTSLTIQCQVDSQVTMMFWYRQQPGQSLTLIATANQGSEATYESGFVIDKFPISRPNLTFSTLTVSNMSPEDSSIYLCSVEGQPTYGYTFGSGTRLTVV.

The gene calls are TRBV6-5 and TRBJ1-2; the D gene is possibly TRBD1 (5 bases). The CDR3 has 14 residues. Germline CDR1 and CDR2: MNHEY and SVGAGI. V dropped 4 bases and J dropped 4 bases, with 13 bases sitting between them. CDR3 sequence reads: CASSFGAQAYGYTF. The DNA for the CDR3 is TGTGCCAGCAGTTTCGGGGCTCAGGCCTATGGCTACACCTTC.

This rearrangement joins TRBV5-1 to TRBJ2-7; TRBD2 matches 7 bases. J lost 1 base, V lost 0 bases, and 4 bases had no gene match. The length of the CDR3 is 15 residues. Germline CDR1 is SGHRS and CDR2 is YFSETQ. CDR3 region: CASSLGLADSYEQYF. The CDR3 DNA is TGCGCCAGCAGCTTGGGGCTAGCGGATTCCTACGAGCAGTACTTC. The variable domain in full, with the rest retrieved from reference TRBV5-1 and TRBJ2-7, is KAGVTQTPRYLIKTRGQQVTLSCSPISGHRSVSWYQQTPGQGLQFLFEYFSETQRNKGNFPGRFSGRQFSNSRSEMNVSTLELGDSALYLCASSLGLADSYEQYFGPGTRLTVT.

In DNA, the CDR3 is TGTGCCAGCAGCTTCACAGGGGAGGGGGGGACCCAGTACTTC. Encoded protein: CASSFTGEGGTQYF. V gene TRBV5-6 combines with J gene TRBJ2-5; D could derive from TRBD1 or TRBD2 (7 bases each). In germline, CDR1 is SGHDT, CDR2 YYEEEE. The V gene lost 2 bases and the J gene lost 7 bases, with 15 bases spanning the gap. This CDR3 region has 14 residues.